The next 13 T cell receptor beta chains were all read from a single sample in a study of cytomegalovirus exposure and HLA in healthy donors. With 60 Vbeta and 13 Jbeta primers, the PCR was carried out. TCRdb keeps only in-frame clones here, not all; method: immunoSEQ multiplex PCR. The data contain 50,000 to 60,000 clones, 75% to 80% of them singletons. Input material: PBMCs. The source of these receptors is a female donor in good health and CMV-seronegative.

The genes are TRBV27 and TRBJ2-1; 11 bases are shared with TRBD2. With 6 bases clipped from V and 7 bases from J, the junction kept 5 bases outside the gene matches. Germline V lookup: CDR1 MNHEY, CDR2 SMNVEV (reference sequence). The CDR3 covers 14 residues. The CDR3 DNA follows: TGTGCCAGCAGCTTTAGCGGGGGGGCGAATGAGCAGTTCTTC. Protein: CASSFSGGANEQFF.

The chain employs TRBV29-1 and TRBJ2-7; D not certain. With 1 base removed from V and 0 bases from J, the gap between germline ends came to 13 bases. Germline CDR1 and CDR2: SQVTM and ANQGSEA. This CDR3 is 15 amino acids long. CDR3 nucleotides: TGCAGCGTTGAAGGAGATATTATGAGCTCCTACGAGCAGTACTTC. Protein product: CSVEGDIMSSYEQYF.

The chain recombines TRBV7-9 with TRBJ1-1; 7 nucleotides match TRBD1. The V gene's germline CDR1 is SEHNR and CDR2 FQNEAQ (reference sequence). The V gene end was trimmed by 6 bases and the J gene end by 6 bases; junction bases not matched to a gene: 10. CDR3 length: 14 amino acids. The CDR3 sequence is CASSPGGYVAEAFF. DNA of the CDR3: TGTGCCAGCAGTCCAGGGGGATATGTCGCTGAAGCTTTCTTT.

The rearrangement links TRBV7-8 to TRBJ1-4, with D possibly matching TRBD1 (6 bases). Germline CDR1 reads SGHVS; CDR2 reads FQNEAQ. This CDR3 region has 14 residues. V was pared by 3 bases and J by 10 bases, with 15 bases between. This CDR3 reads CASSLASSQGKLFF. The CDR3 bases are TGTGCCAGCAGCTTGGCCAGTTCACAGGGAAAACTGTTTTTT.

This chain connects TRBV6-1 to TRBJ1-5; D gene unclear. Trimming stripped 5 bases from V and 4 bases from J, with 12 bases between. Looked up from germline, CDR1 is MNHNS and CDR2 is SASEGT. This CDR3 spans 14 amino acids. The CDR3 coding sequence is TGTGCCAGCAGTCCCGGGATGGGTAATCAGCCCCAGCATTTT. Amino acid sequence: CASSPGMGNQPQHF.

In its sample, this clone was seen a few times. V gene TRBV6-6 combines with J gene TRBJ2-2; the match to TRBD1 covers 7 bases. V lost 7 bases to trimming and J lost 5 bases; unmatched junction nucleotides: 7. This CDR3 spans 14 amino acids. Germline CDR1 reads MNHNY; CDR2 reads SVGAGI (reference sequence). The CDR3 spells CASIGGLGTGELFF. The CDR3 DNA is TGTGCCAGCATAGGGGGCCTTGGGACCGGGGAGCTGTTTTTT.

The CDR3, as DNA: TGTGCCAGTAGTAGAGTTACGGGAGGGACCCAGTACTTC. It encodes CASSRVTGGTQYF. V gene TRBV19 combines with J gene TRBJ2-5, with 7 bases fitting TRBD2. The CDR3 covers 13 residues. Germline V gene data show CDR1 as LNHDA and CDR2 as SQIVND (reference sequence). After removal of 4 bases from V and 7 bases from J, the junction contained 6 bases not matched to a gene.

The chain employs TRBV19 and TRBJ2-2; 11 bases align to TRBD1. The CDR3 has 16 residues. Trimming took 6 bases from V and 7 from J; bases not matched to a gene: 10. The germline gives CDR1 LNHDA, CDR2 SQIVND (reference sequence). The CDR3 DNA sequence: TGTGCCAGTAGCCCTGGACAGGGGGCATTTATCGGGGAGCTGTTTTTT. Protein product: CASSPGQGAFIGELFF.

This chain connects TRBV7-6 to TRBJ2-3; D is undetermined. This CDR3 is 14 amino acids long. Trimming stripped 2 bases from V and 0 bases from J, with 6 bases between. CDR1 is SGHVS, CDR2 FNYEAQ, per germline. CDR3 residues: CASSLRTSTDTQYF. The CDR3 DNA is TGTGCCAGCAGCTTACGAACTAGCACAGATACGCAGTATTTT.

The sample holds one count of this clone. J is TRBJ2-7 and V is TRBV9; 8 bases line up with TRBD1. This CDR3 spans 12 amino acids. The trim removed 3 bases at V and 10 bases at J, leaving 6 bases unmatched. Germline CDR1 is SGDLS and CDR2 is YYNGEE. As DNA, the CDR3 is TGTGCCAGCAGCGGCTCCCAGGGGGCCCAGTACTTC. This codes for CASSGSQGAQYF. Together with reference TRBV9 and TRBJ2-7, the CDR3 gives the full variable domain: DSGVTQTPKHLITATGQRVTLRCSPRSGDLSVYWYQQSLDQGLQFLIQYYNGEERAKGNILERFSAQQFPDLHSELNLSSLELGDSALYFCASSGSQGAQYFGPGTRLTVT.

The chain recombines TRBV30 with TRBJ1-1; D is perhaps TRBD1 (6 bases). Germline CDR1 reads GTSNPN; CDR2 reads SVGIG (reference sequence). This CDR3 is built from 12 residues. Trimming left V 8 bases short and J 0 bases short, with 10 bases between. CDR3 sequence (DNA): TGTGCCGGACAGCCGCTGAACACTGAAGCTTTCTTT. Residues: CAGQPLNTEAFF.

The chain carries TRBV5-4 and TRBJ2-5, with a possible D match to TRBD1 (6 bases). This CDR3 is 14 amino acids long. The V gene lost 0 bases and the J gene lost 3 bases, with 9 bases spanning the gap. Germline V gene data show CDR1 as SGHNT and CDR2 as YYREEE (reference sequence). CDR3 sequence: CASSLGHREETQYF. In DNA form, the CDR3 reads TGTGCCAGCAGCTTGGGTCACAGGGAAGAGACCCAGTACTTC. Filled out from reference TRBV5-4 and TRBJ2-5, the complete variable domain reads ETGVTQSPTHLIKTRGQQVTLRCSSQSGHNTVSWYQQALGQGPQFIFQYYREEENGRGNFPPRFSGLQFPNYSSELNVNALELDDSALYLCASSLGHREETQYFGPGTRLLVL.

This clone occurred a few times. The rearrangement links TRBV2 to TRBJ1-4, with a tentative D call TRBD1 (6 bases). The length of the CDR3 is 15 residues. CDR1 is SNHLY and CDR2 is FYNNEI in the germline V gene. Trimming removed 5 bases from V and 4 bases from J, with 14 bases in between. Here the CDR3 DNA reads TGTGCCAGCAGTACACAGGGAAAGAGTAATGAAAAACTGTTTTTT. This gives the protein CASSTQGKSNEKLFF.